Presented here are 15 T cell receptor beta chains from one specimen sequenced in a study of spatial heterogeneity in lung cancer. As to time point: sample taken at primary tumor resection. Tumor, nontumor lung or frozen PBMC supplied whole RNA that was sequenced unsorted. One entry per CDR3 protein, called by TCRdb with MiXCR from the 5' RACE reads. This table has 7,200 or so distinct CDR3 sequences, about 4% appearing once. The sequences come from normal lung tissue next to the tumor, collected at surgery. The receptors originated from a female donor with early-stage non-small cell lung cancer.

This clonotype was seen repeatedly, ten times or more. Given a much more abundant clone one base away, this may be a read error. Here the CDR3 omits its conserved ending phenylalanine or tryptophan, so a read error is the likely source. This beta chain is off target for a library built for alpha chains, so its abundance means little. The J gene is TRBJ1-1, the V gene TRBV27, with TRBD1 as a possible D gene (6 bases). The CDR3 totals 15 residues. V was clipped by 5 bases and J by 4 bases, with 17 bases between them. Germline CDR1 MNHEY, CDR2 SMNVEV (reference sequence). The CDR3 here is CASSLNSRGITEAFL. The DNA of the CDR3 is TGTGCCAGCAGTCTCAACTCCAGGGGTATCACTGAAGCTTTCCTT.

By proportion, this clonotype is medium-sized. This beta chain lies outside the target of a library built for alpha chains; its clone size means little. The rearrangement links TRBV7-2 to TRBJ2-1; D is possibly TRBD1 (6 bases). The CDR3 covers 15 residues. V lost 4 bases to trimming and J lost 0 bases, with 10 bases between them. The germline V gene has CDR1 SGHTA and CDR2 FQGNSA. As DNA, the CDR3 is TGTGCCAGCAGCTCAGGGGCGAGCTCCTACAATGAGCAGTTCTTC. Translated: CASSSGASSYNEQFF. The complete variable domain, with remaining parts taken from reference TRBV7-2 and TRBJ2-1, reads GAGVSQSPSNKVTEKGKDVELRCDPISGHTALYWYRQSLGQGLEFLIYFQGNSAPDKSGLPSDRFSAERTGGSVSTLTIQRTQQEDSAVYLCASSSGASSYNEQFFGPGTRLTVL.

This clonotype was seen many times. This beta chain is an unintended read in a library built for alpha chains; its size means little. DNA for the CDR3: TGCGCCAGCAGCCCCGAACCCGGACAGGGAAGATTCACAGATACGCAGTATTTT. It yields the protein CASSPEPGQGRFTDTQYF. V usage is TRBV4-1 and J usage is TRBJ2-3, with 8 bases aligning to TRBD1. With V trimmed by 4 bases and J by 2 bases, 14 bases remained unmatched. Looked up from germline, CDR1 is MGHRA and CDR2 is YSYEKL. The CDR3 length is 18 residues.

This clonotype was counted at least ten times. This beta chain represents an off-target read in a library built for alpha chains; its size is of limited meaning. This chain links TRBV12-3 or TRBV12-4 with TRBJ2-1; D is unresolved. Trimming took 5 bases from V and 4 from J, leaving 12 bases between them. The CDR3 length is 14 residues. This CDR3 reads CASSTPTAYNEQFF. The CDR3 bases are TGTGCCAGCAGTACGCCAACAGCTTACAATGAGCAGTTCTTC.

This clonotype has ten or more counts. In a library made to pick up alpha chains, this beta chain is a stray read with a size that means little. V and J are TRBV7-2 and TRBJ2-7; unclear D gene. Trimming took off 5 bases at V and 6 bases at J, with 14 bases between the two ends. Germline V gives CDR1 SGHTA, CDR2 FQGNSA. The CDR3 has 13 amino acids. The CDR3 sequence is CASSPPPIGEQYF. In DNA, the CDR3 is TGTGCCAGCAGCCCCCCCCCAATCGGCGAGCAGTACTTC.

This clonotype qualifies as medium-sized. This beta chain turned up in a library designed for alpha chains; as an off-target read, its abundance says little. This chain uses TRBV5-1 with TRBJ2-7; no reliable D call. V was pared by 3 bases and J by 0 bases, with 4 bases between. The CDR3 has 12 residues. Looked up from germline, CDR1 is SGHRS and CDR2 is YFSETQ. CDR3 amino acids: CASSWDSYEQYF. CDR3 nucleotides: TGCGCCAGCAGCTGGGACTCCTACGAGCAGTACTTC.

This clonotype ranks as medium-sized (0.01 to 0.1%). For a library built for alpha chains, this beta chain is a stray read; little rests on its size. This chain joins TRBV7-2 and TRBJ1-1, with 8 bases lining up with TRBD1. J lost 4 bases, V lost 5 bases, and 9 bases had no gene match. The CDR3 sequence is 15 residues long. Germline lookup yields CDR1 SGHTA and CDR2 FQGNSA. The chain's CDR3 is CASSPTGASGTEAFF. The CDR3, as DNA: TGTGCCAGCAGCCCGACAGGGGCGAGTGGCACTGAAGCTTTCTTT.

This clonotype is medium-sized (0.01 to 0.1%). This beta chain is a stray read from a library made for alpha chains; its abundance is not meaningful. J is TRBJ2-6 and V is TRBV6-4, with no clear D. Trimming shortened V by 5 bases and J by 0 bases, and 8 bases separated the two germline ends. In germline, CDR1 is MRHNA, CDR2 SNTAGT. The CDR3 runs to 15 residues. CDR3 coding DNA: TGTGCCAGCAGTTCAGAGAACTCTGGGGCCAACGTCCTGACTTTC. This translates into CASSSENSGANVLTF.

By frequency in the sample, this clonotype is medium-sized. As an off-target read in a library built for alpha chains, this beta chain has a frequency of little significance. The rearrangement joins TRBV7-3 to TRBJ1-1; the D gene is possibly TRBD1 (6 bases). Germline CDR1 reads SGHTA; CDR2 reads FQGTGA. This CDR3 is 12 amino acids long. The V gene lost 4 bases and the J gene lost 10 bases, with 13 bases spanning the gap. The CDR3 DNA follows: TGTGCCAGCAGCTCGGGGCAGGGGTTAGCTTTCTTT. Its translation is CASSSGQGLAFF.

At least ten counts were recorded for this clonotype. Being off target in a library aimed at alpha chains, this beta chain has a size of little meaning. This chain links TRBV5-1 with TRBJ1-5; possibly TRBD1 for D (5 bases). Trimming pared 4 bases from V and 4 bases from J, leaving 15 bases between. This CDR3 is built from 15 residues. CDR1 SGHRS and CDR2 YFSETQ come from the germline V gene. The CDR3 spells CASSTDGRANQPQHF. The CDR3 DNA reads TGCGCCAGCAGCACGGACGGCAGGGCTAATCAGCCCCAGCATTTT. The complete variable domain, with remaining parts taken from reference TRBV5-1 and TRBJ1-5, reads KAGVTQTPRYLIKTRGQQVTLSCSPISGHRSVSWYQQTPGQGLQFLFEYFSETQRNKGNFPGRFSGRQFSNSRSEMNVSTLELGDSALYLCASSTDGRANQPQHFGDGTRLSIL.

This clonotype was counted many times. This beta chain lies outside the target of a library built for alpha chains; its clone size means little. The genes are TRBV20-1 and TRBJ2-2; D is undetermined. The length of the CDR3 is 16 residues. Deletions cut 6 bases from V and 6 bases from J, with 23 bases between. Germline CDR1 and CDR2: DFQATT and SNEGSKA (reference sequence). CDR3: CSAPAVDLGPSGELFF. Written as DNA, the CDR3 is TGCAGTGCCCCGGCGGTTGATTTGGGCCCGTCCGGGGAGCTGTTTTTT.

As to this clonotype: With the library built for alpha chains, this beta chain is off target and its frequency is not meaningful. The rearrangement links TRBV12-3 or TRBV12-4 to TRBJ2-5; possible D gene TRBD2, 5 bases. The CDR3 has 14 amino acids. The V end lost 1 base, the J end lost 5 bases, and 11 bases lay between the germline ends. The CDR3 region is CASSLESGVETQYF. In nucleotides, the CDR3 is TGTGCCAGCAGTTTAGAGTCCGGGGTCGAGACCCAGTACTTC.

This clonotype was found many times. With the library built for alpha chains, this beta chain is off target and its frequency is not meaningful. V and J are TRBV6-5 and TRBJ1-4; the match to TRBD1 covers 8 bases. This CDR3 region has 14 residues. The V gene end was trimmed by 5 bases and the J gene end by 4 bases; junction bases not matched to a gene: 3. The germline CDR1 and CDR2 sequences are MNHEY and SVGAGI. The CDR3 loop is CASSPQGGNEKLFF. In nucleotides, the CDR3 is TGTGCCAGCAGTCCACAGGGGGGTAATGAAAAACTGTTTTTT.

In its sample, this clonotype ranks as large. Within a library made for alpha chains, this beta chain is off target, and its count is uninformative. The J gene is TRBJ2-2, the V gene TRBV28, with a possible D match to TRBD1 (5 bases). The CDR3 loop spans 13 amino acids. The ends were cut back, 2 bases at V and 4 bases at J, with 5 bases in the middle. Germline V CDR1 and CDR2: MDHEN, SYDVKM. CDR3 coding DNA: TGTGCCAGCAGTTTAAGGGGCACCGGGGAGCTGTTTTTT. This gives the protein CASSLRGTGELFF.

In its sample, this clonotype is medium-sized. The library was built for alpha chains, so this beta chain is an off-target read and its size means little. V gene TRBV7-2 combines with J gene TRBJ1-1, with 7 bases fitting TRBD1. V trimming: 1 base; J trimming: 4 bases; junction bases outside the gene matches: 3. CDR3 size: 14 residues. Germline CDR1 reads SGHTA; CDR2 reads FQGNSA. In DNA form, the CDR3 reads TGTGCCAGCAGCTTAGATAACAGGGGCACTGAAGCTTTCTTT. This translates into CASSLDNRGTEAFF.